A selection of T cell receptor beta chains follows, all from one sample in a study of response to subunit inactivated influenza vaccine. TCRdb ran MiXCR on the RT-PCR reads and lists one entry per CDR3 protein. The repertoire consists of some 550,000 distinct CDR3 sequences, with around a quarter occurring once and the leading ten covering 2.5% to 3.5%. These data were also reused for a study on T cells expressing NK-cell markers.

The sequenced sample was CD4+ T cells sorted from PBMCs, obtained approximately 13 days after vaccination. The receptors stem from a man aged 45 to 65 who received an inactivated influenza vaccine. The CDR3 runs from the conserved cysteine through the conserved F or W. A D gene is named only where the DNA matches it firmly. Clone size is shown for a subset of rows, as once, few, many or a class of expanded clone.

j_call: TRBJ2-4; v_call: TRBV12-3/TRBV12-4; d_call: -; clone_size: few; cdr3_aa: CASSSLSPKNIQYF; cdr3_nt: TGTGCCAGCAGTTCCTTATCCCCGAAAAACATTCAGTACTTC
j_call: TRBJ1-1; v_call: TRBV7-2; d_call: -; clone_size: -; cdr3_aa: CASSPAGVRVSEAFF; cdr3_nt: TGTGCCAGCAGCCCAGCGGGCGTCAGGGTTTCTGAAGCTTTCTTT
j_call: TRBJ1-1; v_call: TRBV4-2; d_call: -; clone_size: -; cdr3_aa: CASSQVSTALNTEAFF; cdr3_nt: TGTGCCAGCAGCCAAGTATCAACAGCTTTGAACACTGAAGCTTTCTTT
j_call: TRBJ1-5; v_call: TRBV3-1; d_call: -; clone_size: -; cdr3_aa: CASSPIAGQPQHF; cdr3_nt: TGTGCCAGCAGCCCAATAGCCGGTCAGCCCCAGCATTTT
j_call: TRBJ2-3; v_call: TRBV4-1; d_call: -; clone_size: -; cdr3_aa: CASSQRRAIDTQYF; cdr3_nt: TGCGCCAGCAGCCAGAGGAGAGCAATAGATACGCAGTATTTT
j_call: TRBJ1-5; v_call: TRBV7-2; d_call: -; clone_size: -; cdr3_aa: CASSHTFTDTQHF; cdr3_nt: TGTGCCAGCAGCCACACTTTCACAGATACGCAGCATTTT
j_call: TRBJ2-7; v_call: TRBV29-1; d_call: TRBD1; clone_size: -; cdr3_aa: CSVQEQGLGDEQYF; cdr3_nt: TGCAGCGTCCAAGAACAGGGGCTAGGCGACGAGCAGTACTTC
j_call: TRBJ2-1; v_call: TRBV4-3; d_call: TRBD2; clone_size: -; cdr3_aa: CASSHFGTSSFDEQFF; cdr3_nt: TGCGCCAGCAGCCACTTCGGGACTAGCTCTTTTGATGAGCAGTTCTTC
j_call: TRBJ2-5; v_call: TRBV18; d_call: -; clone_size: -; cdr3_aa: CASSQNKQETQYF; cdr3_nt: TGTGCCAGCTCACAGAACAAGCAAGAGACCCAGTACTTC
j_call: TRBJ2-1; v_call: TRBV12-3/TRBV12-4; d_call: TRBD2; clone_size: -; cdr3_aa: CASSYSGGPPNEQFF; cdr3_nt: TGTGCCAGCAGTTACAGCGGGGGGCCCCCAAATGAGCAGTTCTTC
j_call: TRBJ2-4; v_call: TRBV24-1; d_call: -; clone_size: -; cdr3_aa: CATGLGNIQYF; cdr3_nt: TGTGCCACCGGTCTCGGAAACATTCAGTACTTC
j_call: TRBJ2-2; v_call: TRBV29-1; d_call: -; clone_size: few; cdr3_aa: CSVGAANTGELFF; cdr3_nt: TGCAGCGTTGGGGCAGCGAACACCGGGGAGCTGTTTTTT
j_call: TRBJ1-1; v_call: TRBV7-8; d_call: TRBD1; clone_size: -; cdr3_aa: CASSLTGISSTEAFF; cdr3_nt: TGTGCCAGCAGCCTGACAGGGATATCGAGCACTGAAGCTTTCTTT
j_call: TRBJ2-2; v_call: TRBV2; d_call: TRBD1; clone_size: -; cdr3_aa: CASIGQGTAGELFF; cdr3_nt: TGTGCCAGCATAGGACAGGGGACGGCCGGGGAGCTGTTTTTT
j_call: TRBJ2-3; v_call: TRBV2; d_call: TRBD1; clone_size: -; cdr3_aa: CASWPGQGPTDTQYF; cdr3_nt: TGTGCCAGCTGGCCGGGACAGGGGCCCACAGATACGCAGTATTTT
j_call: TRBJ1-5; v_call: TRBV28; d_call: -; clone_size: -; cdr3_aa: CASSFPRVGQPQHF; cdr3_nt: TGTGCCAGCAGTTTCCCCAGGGTGGGACAGCCCCAGCATTTT
j_call: TRBJ2-7; v_call: TRBV2; d_call: -; clone_size: -; cdr3_aa: CASSELAGGEQYF; cdr3_nt: TGTGCCAGCAGTGAATTGGCAGGAGGCGAGCAGTACTTC
j_call: TRBJ2-3; v_call: TRBV20-1; d_call: -; clone_size: -; cdr3_aa: CSIATGPSTDTQYF; cdr3_nt: TGCAGTATCGCGACAGGACCTAGCACAGATACGCAGTATTTT
j_call: TRBJ1-4; v_call: TRBV5-1; d_call: -; clone_size: -; cdr3_aa: CASSRQDPNEKLFF; cdr3_nt: TGCGCCAGCAGCCGACAGGACCCTAATGAAAAACTGTTTTTT
j_call: TRBJ2-4; v_call: TRBV28; d_call: TRBD1; clone_size: few; cdr3_aa: CASSSGQGRAIQYF; cdr3_nt: TGTGCCAGCAGTTCAGGACAGGGGAGGGCCATTCAGTACTTC
j_call: TRBJ2-7; v_call: TRBV28; d_call: -; clone_size: -; cdr3_aa: CASSKHRGKQYF; cdr3_nt: TGTGCCAGCAGCAAACACCGAGGGAAGCAGTACTTC
j_call: TRBJ2-3; v_call: TRBV20-1; d_call: -; clone_size: -; cdr3_aa: CSAETENRADTQYF; cdr3_nt: TGCAGTGCTGAAACGGAAAACCGTGCAGATACGCAGTATTTT
j_call: TRBJ2-5; v_call: TRBV7-2; d_call: -; clone_size: -; cdr3_aa: CASSFGPEETQYF; cdr3_nt: TGTGCCAGCAGCTTTGGACCCGAAGAGACCCAGTACTTC
j_call: TRBJ2-1; v_call: TRBV29-1; d_call: -; clone_size: -; cdr3_aa: CSVGLTRNEQFF; cdr3_nt: TGCAGCGTTGGTCTAACAAGGAATGAGCAGTTCTTC
j_call: TRBJ1-5; v_call: TRBV20-1; d_call: -; clone_size: few; cdr3_aa: CSARTPSGPGNQPQHF; cdr3_nt: TGCAGTGCTAGAACTCCCTCGGGACCAGGCAATCAGCCCCAGCATTTT
j_call: TRBJ2-2; v_call: TRBV5-1; d_call: TRBD2; clone_size: -; cdr3_aa: CASSLALAGINTGELFF; cdr3_nt: TGCGCCAGCAGCTTGGCCCTAGCGGGCATAAACACCGGGGAGCTGTTTTTT
j_call: TRBJ2-3; v_call: TRBV7-7; d_call: -; clone_size: few; cdr3_aa: CASSLGPQGTDTQYF; cdr3_nt: TGTGCTAGCAGCTTGGGGCCCCAGGGGACAGATACGCAGTATTTT
j_call: TRBJ2-2; v_call: TRBV7-9; d_call: TRBD1; clone_size: few; cdr3_aa: CASSKRQGGLSAGELFF; cdr3_nt: TGTGCCAGCAGCAAAAGACAGGGTGGTTTGAGCGCCGGGGAGCTGTTTTTT
j_call: TRBJ2-1; v_call: TRBV7-2; d_call: TRBD2; clone_size: -; cdr3_aa: CASSLEASGTHNEQFF; cdr3_nt: TGTGCCAGCAGCTTAGAGGCTAGCGGGACCCACAATGAGCAGTTCTTC
j_call: TRBJ2-7; v_call: TRBV5-1; d_call: -; clone_size: -; cdr3_aa: CASSPGTLYEQYF; cdr3_nt: TGCGCCAGCAGCCCCGGGACTCTCTACGAGCAGTACTTC
j_call: TRBJ2-1; v_call: TRBV15; d_call: TRBD2; clone_size: few; cdr3_aa: CATSSRQGGGAAYNEQFF; cdr3_nt: TGTGCCACCAGCAGTAGGCAGGGCGGGGGGGCGGCTTACAATGAGCAGTTCTTC
j_call: TRBJ1-5; v_call: TRBV7-2; d_call: TRBD1; clone_size: many; cdr3_aa: CASSLGTGRSQPQHF; cdr3_nt: TGTGCCAGCAGCTTAGGGACAGGTCGGTCACAGCCCCAGCATTTT
j_call: TRBJ2-1; v_call: TRBV9; d_call: -; clone_size: -; cdr3_aa: CASSVGSGVYNEQFF; cdr3_nt: TGTGCCAGCAGCGTAGGAAGCGGAGTGTACAATGAGCAGTTCTTC
j_call: TRBJ1-1; v_call: TRBV7-9; d_call: TRBD1; clone_size: -; cdr3_aa: CASSTQGAFTEAFF; cdr3_nt: TGTGCCAGCAGTACTCAGGGGGCCTTCACTGAAGCTTTCTTT
j_call: TRBJ1-1; v_call: TRBV7-2; d_call: -; clone_size: few; cdr3_aa: CASSPQWGGRMNTEAFF; cdr3_nt: TGTGCCAGCAGCCCCCAGTGGGGGGGACGTATGAACACTGAAGCTTTCTTT
j_call: TRBJ1-5; v_call: TRBV12-5; d_call: -; clone_size: -; cdr3_aa: CASGPHRVADQPQHF; cdr3_nt: TGTGCTAGTGGACCCCACAGGGTAGCGGATCAGCCCCAGCATTTT
j_call: TRBJ2-2; v_call: TRBV5-1; d_call: -; clone_size: -; cdr3_aa: CASSLWGGPDTGELFF; cdr3_nt: TGCGCCAGCAGCTTATGGGGGGGCCCGGACACCGGGGAGCTGTTTTTT
j_call: TRBJ1-5; v_call: TRBV10-3; d_call: TRBD1; clone_size: few; cdr3_aa: CAISVGTDNQPQHF; cdr3_nt: TGTGCCATCAGTGTTGGGACAGACAATCAGCCCCAGCATTTT